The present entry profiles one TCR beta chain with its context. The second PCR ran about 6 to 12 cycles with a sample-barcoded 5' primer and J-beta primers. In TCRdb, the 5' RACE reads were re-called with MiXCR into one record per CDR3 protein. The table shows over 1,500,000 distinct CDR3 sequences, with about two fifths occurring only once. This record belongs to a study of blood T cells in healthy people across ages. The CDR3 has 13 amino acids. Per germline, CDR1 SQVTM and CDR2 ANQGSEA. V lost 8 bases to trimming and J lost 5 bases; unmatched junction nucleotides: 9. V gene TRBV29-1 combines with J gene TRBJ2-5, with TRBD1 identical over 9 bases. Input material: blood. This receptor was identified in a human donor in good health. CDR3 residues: CSMDRGVGETQYF. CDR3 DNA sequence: TGCAGCATGGACAGGGGCGTGGGGGAGACCCAGTACTTC. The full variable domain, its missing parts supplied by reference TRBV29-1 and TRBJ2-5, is SAVISQKPSRDICQRGTSLTIQCQVDSQVTMMFWYRQQPGQSLTLIATANQGSEATYESGFVIDKFPISRPNLTFSTLTVSNMSPEDSSIYLCSMDRGVGETQYFGPGTRLLVL.